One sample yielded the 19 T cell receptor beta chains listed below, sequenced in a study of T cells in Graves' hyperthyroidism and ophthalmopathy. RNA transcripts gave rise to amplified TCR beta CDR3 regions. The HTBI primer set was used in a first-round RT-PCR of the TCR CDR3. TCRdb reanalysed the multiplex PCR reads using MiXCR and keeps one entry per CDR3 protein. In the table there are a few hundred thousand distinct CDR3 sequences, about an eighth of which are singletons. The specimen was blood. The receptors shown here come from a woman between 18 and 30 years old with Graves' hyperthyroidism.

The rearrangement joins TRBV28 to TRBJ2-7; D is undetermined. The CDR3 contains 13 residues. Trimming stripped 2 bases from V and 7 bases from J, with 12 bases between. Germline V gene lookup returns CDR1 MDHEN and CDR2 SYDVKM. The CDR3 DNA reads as TGTGCCAGCAGTTTAGTCCGGCCCAGGGAGCAGTACTTC. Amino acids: CASSLVRPREQYF. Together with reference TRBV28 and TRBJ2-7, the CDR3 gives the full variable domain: DVKVTQSSRYLVKRTGEKVFLECVQDMDHENMFWYRQDPGLGLRLIYFSYDVKMKEKGDIPEGYSVSREKKERFSLILESASTNQTSMYLCASSLVRPREQYFGPGTRLTVT.

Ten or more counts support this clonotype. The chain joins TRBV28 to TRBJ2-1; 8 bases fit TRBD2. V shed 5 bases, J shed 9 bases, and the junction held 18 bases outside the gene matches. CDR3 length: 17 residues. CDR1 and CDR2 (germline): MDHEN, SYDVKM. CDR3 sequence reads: CASSPGTIAGPLGEQFF. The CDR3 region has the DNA TGTGCCAGCAGTCCTGGCACCATAGCGGGACCCCTCGGTGAGCAGTTCTTC.

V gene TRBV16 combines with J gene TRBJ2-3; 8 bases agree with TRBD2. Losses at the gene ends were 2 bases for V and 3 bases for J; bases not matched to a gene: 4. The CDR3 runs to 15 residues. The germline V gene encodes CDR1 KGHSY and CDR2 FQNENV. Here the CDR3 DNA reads TGTGCCAGCAGCCAAATGAGCGGGAGAACAGATACGCAGTATTTT. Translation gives CASSQMSGRTDTQYF.

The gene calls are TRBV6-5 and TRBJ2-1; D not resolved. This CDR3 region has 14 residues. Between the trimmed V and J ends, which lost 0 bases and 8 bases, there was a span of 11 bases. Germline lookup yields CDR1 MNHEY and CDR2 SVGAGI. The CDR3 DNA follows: TGTGCCAGCAGTTACTCGACTGGGGTCGATGAGCAGTTCTTC. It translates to CASSYSTGVDEQFF.

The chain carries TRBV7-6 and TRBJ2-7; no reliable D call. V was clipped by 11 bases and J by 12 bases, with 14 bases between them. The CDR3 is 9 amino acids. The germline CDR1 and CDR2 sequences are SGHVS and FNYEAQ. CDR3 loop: CAHAWSRYF. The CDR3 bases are TGTGCCCACGCGTGGAGTCGGTACTTC.

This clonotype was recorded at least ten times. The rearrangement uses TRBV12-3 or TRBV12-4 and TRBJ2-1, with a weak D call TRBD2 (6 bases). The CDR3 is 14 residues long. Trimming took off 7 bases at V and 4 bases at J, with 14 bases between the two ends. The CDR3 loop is CASKRAEIYNEQFF. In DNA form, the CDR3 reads TGTGCCAGCAAGCGGGCGGAGATATACAATGAGCAGTTCTTC.

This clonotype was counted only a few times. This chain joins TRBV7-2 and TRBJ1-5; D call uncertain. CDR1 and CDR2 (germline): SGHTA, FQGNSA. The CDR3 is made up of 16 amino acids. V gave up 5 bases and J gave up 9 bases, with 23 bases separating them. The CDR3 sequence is CASSLDLAARKRPQHF. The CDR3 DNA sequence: TGTGCCAGCAGCCTTGACTTAGCGGCGAGAAAGCGGCCCCAGCATTTT.

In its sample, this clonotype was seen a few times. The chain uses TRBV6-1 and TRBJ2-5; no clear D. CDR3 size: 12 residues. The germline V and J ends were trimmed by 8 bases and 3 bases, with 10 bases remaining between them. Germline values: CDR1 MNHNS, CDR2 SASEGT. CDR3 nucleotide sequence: TGTGCCAGCGCCCGGTACGAAGAGACCCAGTACTTC. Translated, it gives CASARYEETQYF.

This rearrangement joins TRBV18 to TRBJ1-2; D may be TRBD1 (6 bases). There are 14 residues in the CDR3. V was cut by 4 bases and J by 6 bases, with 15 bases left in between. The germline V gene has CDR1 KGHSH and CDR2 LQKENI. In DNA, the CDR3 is TGTGCCAGCTCACGGACAGATTCTTACAATGGCTACACCTTC. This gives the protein CASSRTDSYNGYTF. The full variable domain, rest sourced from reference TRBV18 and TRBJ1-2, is NAGVMQNPRHLVRRRGQEARLRCSPMKGHSHVYWYRQLPEEGLKFMVYLQKENIIDESGMPKERFSAEFPKEGPSILRIQQVVRGDSAAYFCASSRTDSYNGYTFGSGTRLTVV.

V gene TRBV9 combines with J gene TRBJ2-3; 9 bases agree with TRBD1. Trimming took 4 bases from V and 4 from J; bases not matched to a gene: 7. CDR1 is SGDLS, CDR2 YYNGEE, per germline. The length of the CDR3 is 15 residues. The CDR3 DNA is TGTGCCAGCAGCCAAGACAGGGGGTGGCCAGATACGCAGTATTTT. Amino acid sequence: CASSQDRGWPDTQYF.

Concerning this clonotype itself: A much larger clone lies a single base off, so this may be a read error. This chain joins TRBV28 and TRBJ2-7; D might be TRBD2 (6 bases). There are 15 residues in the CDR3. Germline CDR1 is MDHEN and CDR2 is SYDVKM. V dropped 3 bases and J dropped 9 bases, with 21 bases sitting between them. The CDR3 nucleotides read TGTGCCAGCAGTTTGGGACGGGGGAATTCTGTGCGGCAGTACTTC. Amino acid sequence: CASSLGRGNSVRQYF.

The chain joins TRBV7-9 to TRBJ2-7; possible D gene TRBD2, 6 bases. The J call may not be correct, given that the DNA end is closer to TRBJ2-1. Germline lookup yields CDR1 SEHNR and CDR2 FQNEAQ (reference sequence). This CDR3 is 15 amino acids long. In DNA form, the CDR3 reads TGTGCCAGCAGCTTACACGGGGGAGGTGGCTACGAGCAGTTCTTC. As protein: CASSLHGGGGYEQFF.

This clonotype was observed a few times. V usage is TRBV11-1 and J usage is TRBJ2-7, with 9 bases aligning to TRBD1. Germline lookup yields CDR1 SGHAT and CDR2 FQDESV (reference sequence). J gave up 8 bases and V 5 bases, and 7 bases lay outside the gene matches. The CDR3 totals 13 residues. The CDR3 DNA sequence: TGTGCCAGCAGCCGGGACAGGGAATACAAGCAGTACTTC. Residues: CASSRDREYKQYF.

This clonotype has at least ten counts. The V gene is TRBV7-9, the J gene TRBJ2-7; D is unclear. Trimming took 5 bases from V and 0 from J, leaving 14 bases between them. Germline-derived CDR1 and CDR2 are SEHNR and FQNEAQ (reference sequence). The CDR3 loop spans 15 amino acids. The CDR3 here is CASSPPSAVSYEQYF. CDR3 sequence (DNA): TGTGCCAGCAGCCCCCCCTCTGCTGTCTCCTACGAGCAGTACTTC.

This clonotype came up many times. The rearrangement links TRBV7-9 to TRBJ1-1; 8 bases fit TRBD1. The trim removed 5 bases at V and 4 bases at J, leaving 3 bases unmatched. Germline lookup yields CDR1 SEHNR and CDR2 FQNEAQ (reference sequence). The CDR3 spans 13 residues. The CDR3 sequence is CASSNTGGTEAFF. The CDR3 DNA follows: TGTGCCAGCAGCAACACAGGGGGCACTGAAGCTTTCTTT.

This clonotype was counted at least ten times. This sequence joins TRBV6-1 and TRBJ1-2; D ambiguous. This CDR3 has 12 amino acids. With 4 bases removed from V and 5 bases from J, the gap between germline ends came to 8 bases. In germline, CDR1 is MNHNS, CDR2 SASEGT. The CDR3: CASSAPAYGYTF. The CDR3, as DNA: TGTGCCAGCAGTGCTCCGGCATATGGCTACACCTTC.

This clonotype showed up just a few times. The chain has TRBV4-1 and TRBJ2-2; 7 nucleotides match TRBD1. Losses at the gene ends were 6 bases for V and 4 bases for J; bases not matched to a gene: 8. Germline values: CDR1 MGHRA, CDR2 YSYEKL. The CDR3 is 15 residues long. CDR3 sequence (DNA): TGCGCCAGCAGGTACAGGGGCGCAGGCACCGGGGAGCTGTTTTTT. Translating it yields CASRYRGAGTGELFF.

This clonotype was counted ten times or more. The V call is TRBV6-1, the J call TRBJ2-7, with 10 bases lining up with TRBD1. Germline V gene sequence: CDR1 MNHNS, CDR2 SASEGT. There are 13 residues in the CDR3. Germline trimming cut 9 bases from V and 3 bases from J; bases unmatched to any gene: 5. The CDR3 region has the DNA TGTGCCAGGCGGACAGGGGGATTCTACGAGCAGTACTTC. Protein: CARRTGGFYEQYF.

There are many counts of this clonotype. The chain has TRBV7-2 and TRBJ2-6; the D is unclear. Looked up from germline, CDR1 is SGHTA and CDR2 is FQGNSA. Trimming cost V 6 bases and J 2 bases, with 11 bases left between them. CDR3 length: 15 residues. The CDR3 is CASRLDKAGANVLTF. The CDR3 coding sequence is TGTGCCAGCAGACTCGACAAGGCTGGGGCCAACGTCCTGACTTTC. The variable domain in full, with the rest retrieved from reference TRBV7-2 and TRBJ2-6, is GAGVSQSPSNKVTEKGKDVELRCDPISGHTALYWYRQSLGQGLEFLIYFQGNSAPDKSGLPSDRFSAERTGGSVSTLTIQRTQQEDSAVYLCASRLDKAGANVLTFGAGSRLTVL.